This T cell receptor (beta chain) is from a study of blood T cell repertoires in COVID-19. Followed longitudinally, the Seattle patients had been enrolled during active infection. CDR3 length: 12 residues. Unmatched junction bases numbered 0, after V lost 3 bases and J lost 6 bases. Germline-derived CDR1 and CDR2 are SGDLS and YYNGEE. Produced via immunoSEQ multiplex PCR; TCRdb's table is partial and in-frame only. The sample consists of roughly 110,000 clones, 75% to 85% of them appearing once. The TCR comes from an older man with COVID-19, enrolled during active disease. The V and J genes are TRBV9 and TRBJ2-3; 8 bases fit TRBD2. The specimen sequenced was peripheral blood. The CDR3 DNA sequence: TGTGCCAGCAGCGGCGGGAGGGATACGCAGTATTTT. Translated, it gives CASSGGRDTQYF.